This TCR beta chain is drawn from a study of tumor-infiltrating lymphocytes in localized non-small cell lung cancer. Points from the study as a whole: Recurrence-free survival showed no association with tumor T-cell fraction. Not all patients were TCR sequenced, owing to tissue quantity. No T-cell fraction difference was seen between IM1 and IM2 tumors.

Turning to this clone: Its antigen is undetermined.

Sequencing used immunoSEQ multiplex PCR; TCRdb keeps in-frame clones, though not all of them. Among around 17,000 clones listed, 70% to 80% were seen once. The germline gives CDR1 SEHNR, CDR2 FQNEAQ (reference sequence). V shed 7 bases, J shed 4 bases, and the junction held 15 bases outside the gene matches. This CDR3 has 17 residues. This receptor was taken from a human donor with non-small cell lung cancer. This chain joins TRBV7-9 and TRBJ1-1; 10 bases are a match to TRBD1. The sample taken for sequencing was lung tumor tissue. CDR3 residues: CASTVEVFWTGGTEAFF. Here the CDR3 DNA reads TGTGCCAGCACGGTCGAGGTATTTTGGACAGGGGGCACTGAAGCTTTCTTT.